The 22 T cell receptor beta chains below all came from one sample that was sequenced in a study of T cells in Graves' hyperthyroidism and ophthalmopathy (dated by TCRdb to between 2019 and 2020). To prepare the library, multiplex PCR was applied. The listed sequencing device is Illumina HiSeq 2000. Amplification of TCR beta CDR3 regions was carried out from RNA transcripts. For the first round of RT-PCR on the TCR CDR3, the HTBI primer set was used together with the Qiagen OneStep RT-PCR kit. Starting from the raw public reads, TCRdb applied fastp trimming at Q25, assembled clones with MiXCR and retained in-frame beta chains. Duplicate CDR3 protein sequences are folded into a single record with the most common DNA and genes. A total of 300,000 to 400,000 distinct CDR3 sequences appear in this sample, more than 12% of them only once. The top ten hold around 20% of the sample. The material sequenced was blood. These receptors were obtained from a woman in her 30s with Graves' ophthalmopathy.

This clonotype was picked up a small number of times. This chain uses TRBV9 with TRBJ2-2; D is perhaps TRBD2 (5 bases). The germline CDR1 and CDR2 sequences are SGDLS and YYNGEE. The V gene lost 0 bases and the J gene lost 4 bases, with 13 bases spanning the gap. The CDR3 has 16 amino acids. CDR3 sequence reads: CASSVAGPRGTGELFF. The CDR3 bases are TGTGCCAGCAGCGTAGCAGGCCCCCGGGGCACCGGGGAGCTGTTTTTT.

Remarks on this clonotype: Being one base from a much bigger clone, this may be a read error. The chain joins TRBV3-1 to TRBJ2-1; D may be TRBD1 (5 bases). Germline CDR1 and CDR2: LGHDT and YNNKEL (reference sequence). The CDR3 contains 15 residues. Trimming removed 4 bases from V and 5 bases from J, with 15 bases in between. The CDR3 spells CASSPDKGFDNEQFF. The CDR3, as DNA: TGTGCCAGCAGCCCCGACAAGGGGTTTGACAATGAGCAGTTCTTC.

This clonotype has ten or more counts. The gene calls are TRBV10-3 and TRBJ1-1; D unresolved. The CDR3 is made up of 14 amino acids. Germline V gene data show CDR1 as ENHRY and CDR2 as SYGVKD. The V end was cut by 6 bases, the J end by 0 bases, with 11 bases between. The CDR3 region is CAIRGAELNTEAFF. CDR3 in DNA: TGTGCCATCAGAGGAGCTGAATTGAACACTGAAGCTTTCTTT.

This clonotype was observed many times. The CDR3 loop reads CASSEVRGRETQYF. As DNA, the CDR3 is TGTGCCAGCAGTGAAGTTCGGGGTAGGGAGACCCAGTACTTC. The chain employs TRBV6-1 and TRBJ2-5; weak D call: TRBD2 (5 bases). The germline V gene encodes CDR1 MNHNS and CDR2 SASEGT. The V gene lost 1 base and the J gene lost 5 bases, with 11 bases spanning the gap. This CDR3 comprises 14 residues.

The chain employs TRBV6-1 and TRBJ2-1; D may be TRBD1 or TRBD2 (6 bases each). This CDR3 is built from 18 residues. CDR1 is MNHNS, CDR2 SASEGT, per germline. Trimming pared 5 bases from V and 6 bases from J, leaving 26 bases between. The CDR3: CASSRRQGGGSAVNEQFF. CDR3 nucleotides: TGTGCCAGCAGTCGACGACAAGGGGGAGGCTCGGCTGTCAATGAGCAGTTCTTC.

At least ten counts were recorded for this clonotype. V is TRBV7-9 and J is TRBJ2-3; D is uncertain. Germline assignment: CDR1 SEHNR and CDR2 FQNEAQ (reference sequence). CDR3 length: 14 residues. Trimming cost V 4 bases and J 2 bases, with 10 bases left between them. The DNA of the CDR3 is TGTGCCAGCAGCTGGGGTCAATACACAGATACGCAGTATTTT. Its translation is CASSWGQYTDTQYF.

This chain connects TRBV2 to TRBJ2-3; 8 positions agree with TRBD2. With V trimmed by 4 bases and J by 0 bases, 6 bases remained unmatched. This CDR3 contains 16 residues. CDR1 and CDR2 from the germline V gene are SNHLY and FYNNEI. CDR3: CASSGLARSSTDTQYF. Here the CDR3 DNA reads TGTGCCAGCAGTGGACTAGCGCGATCTAGCACAGATACGCAGTATTTT.

Many counts were recorded for this clonotype. The chain recombines TRBV6-1 with TRBJ2-5; the D gene is possibly TRBD2 (5 bases). Germline V gene sequence: CDR1 MNHNS, CDR2 SASEGT. The CDR3 covers 11 residues. The V gene lost 8 bases and the J gene lost 5 bases, with 9 bases spanning the gap. The CDR3 protein is CASARGETQYF. In DNA form, the CDR3 reads TGTGCCAGCGCCCGAGGGGAGACCCAGTACTTC.

The table lists this clonotype with many counts. The V and J genes are TRBV7-2 and TRBJ1-4, with D tentatively TRBD1 (6 bases). The CDR3 has 14 residues. Looked up from germline, CDR1 is SGHTA and CDR2 is FQGNSA. The V gene lost 4 bases and the J gene lost 5 bases, with 11 bases spanning the gap. CDR3 DNA: TGTGCCAGCAGCTGGGGGAGGGGGAATGAAAAACTGTTTTTT. This sequence encodes CASSWGRGNEKLFF.

In this sample, this clonotype turned up many times. This chain joins TRBV2 and TRBJ1-1, with TRBD1 matching over 9 bases. The J segment lost 1 base and the V segment lost 4 bases, leaving 1 base of the junction unmatched. Germline V gene lookup returns CDR1 SNHLY and CDR2 FYNNEI. This CDR3 comprises 14 residues. CDR3 DNA sequence: TGTGCCAGCAGTGGGGGACAGGGGAACACTGAAGCTTTCTTT. Translation: CASSGGQGNTEAFF.

This clonotype was counted ten times or more. The CDR3 is CASSYSSTGATLNTEAFF. CDR3 nucleotide sequence: TGTGCCAGCAGTTACTCTTCCACAGGGGCAACACTGAACACTGAAGCTTTCTTT. The chain links TRBV6-5 to TRBJ1-1; 7 bases are shared with TRBD1. Germline values: CDR1 MNHEY, CDR2 SVGAGI. CDR3 length equals 18 residues. Trimming cost V 0 bases and J 0 bases; bases outside gene matches: 10.

V gene TRBV2 combines with J gene TRBJ1-1; 11 bases match TRBD1. Germline assignment: CDR1 SNHLY and CDR2 FYNNEI. The CDR3 totals 15 residues. J was trimmed by 4 bases and V by 0 bases; bases with no gene match: 1. CDR3 sequence: CASSEAGTGGTEAFF. The CDR3 nucleotides read TGTGCCAGCAGTGAAGCGGGGACAGGGGGCACTGAAGCTTTCTTT.

This clonotype was detected ten times or more. This chain links TRBV2 with TRBJ2-7; TRBD1 agrees at 12 bases. Germline CDR1 and CDR2: SNHLY and FYNNEI. The CDR3 is 14 amino acids. The V and J ends lost 7 bases and 5 bases, in that order; junction bases with no gene match: 6. The CDR3 is CASNYGTGGDEQYF. The CDR3 DNA follows: TGTGCCAGCAACTACGGGACAGGGGGCGACGAGCAGTACTTC.

This clonotype appeared many times. The chain links TRBV7-2 to TRBJ2-7; D might be TRBD2 (5 bases). The V end was cut by 5 bases, the J end by 3 bases, with 17 bases between. CDR3 length: 15 residues. Germline values: CDR1 SGHTA, CDR2 FQGNSA. CDR3: CASSPTGWGNYEQYF. The CDR3 nucleotides are TGTGCCAGCAGCCCCACGGGGTGGGGTAACTACGAGCAGTACTTC.

This clonotype has at least ten counts. V usage is TRBV10-3 and J usage is TRBJ2-1; 10 nucleotides align to TRBD2. The CDR3 consists of 14 residues. Trimming took 10 bases from V and 6 from J; bases not matched to a gene: 9. Germline values: CDR1 ENHRY, CDR2 SYGVKD. The CDR3: CATFSGGLPNEQFF. In nucleotides, the CDR3 is TGTGCCACCTTTAGCGGGGGGCTGCCCAATGAGCAGTTCTTC.

This clonotype has at least ten counts. The chain recombines TRBV9 with TRBJ1-6; no firm D call. This CDR3 spans 14 amino acids. V was clipped by 0 bases and J by 10 bases, with 11 bases between them. CDR1 and CDR2 from the germline V gene are SGDLS and YYNGEE. Here the CDR3 reads CASSVGGEKSPLHF. DNA for the CDR3: TGTGCCAGCAGCGTAGGTGGAGAGAAGTCACCCCTCCACTTT.

This clonotype has a count of ten or more. The rearrangement uses TRBV20-1 and TRBJ1-5; D perhaps matches TRBD1 (5 bases). Germline V lookup: CDR1 DFQATT, CDR2 SNEGSKA (reference sequence). The germline V and J ends were trimmed by 5 bases and 1 base, with 36 bases remaining between them. The CDR3 is 22 residues long. The CDR3 region is CSAGGVRVGRSLLFRSNQPQHF. CDR3 bases: TGCAGTGCTGGGGGGGTAAGGGTAGGGAGGTCGTTACTTTTCCGGAGCAATCAGCCCCAGCATTTT.

CDR3 protein: CASSRLGIGSPPDNEQFF. The CDR3 DNA reads TGTGCCAGCAGCCGCCTAGGGATTGGGAGTCCCCCAGACAATGAGCAGTTCTTC. V is TRBV4-2 and J is TRBJ2-1, with D maybe TRBD2 (5 bases). CDR3 length: 18 residues. Germline CDR1 reads LGHNA; CDR2 reads YNFKEQ. Between the trimmed V and J ends, which lost 4 bases and 5 bases, there was a span of 24 bases.

The CDR3 reads CSVDRQNTGELFF. CDR3 DNA sequence: TGCAGCGTGGACAGGCAGAACACCGGGGAGCTGTTTTTT. The rearrangement joins TRBV29-1 to TRBJ2-2; TRBD1 aligns across 7 bases. V lost 6 bases, J lost 1 base, and 2 bases stayed unmatched. The CDR3 totals 13 residues. Germline assignment: CDR1 SQVTM and CDR2 ANQGSEA.

V usage is TRBV4-1 and J usage is TRBJ2-7; TRBD1 matches 8 bases. This CDR3 contains 15 residues. The germline V gene has CDR1 MGHRA and CDR2 YSYEKL. V lost 0 bases to trimming and J lost 5 bases; unmatched junction nucleotides: 6. CDR3 nucleotide sequence: TGCGCCAGCAGCCAAGATGGCGCAGGGGGCCACGAGCAGTACTTC. It is translated as CASSQDGAGGHEQYF.

Comment on this clonotype: A much larger clone is a single base away; this may be a read error. V and J are TRBV7-2 and TRBJ2-3; the D gene could be TRBD1 or TRBD2 (7 bases each). Trimming removed 2 bases at V and 5 bases at J, with 17 bases between. The germline V gene encodes CDR1 SGHTA and CDR2 FQGNSA. The CDR3 consists of 16 residues. The CDR3 spells CASSLYQTGRVDTQYF. The DNA for the CDR3 is TGTGCCAGCAGCTTATATCAGACAGGGAGGGTAGATACGCAGTATTTT.

This clonotype was detected many times. V gene TRBV20-1 combines with J gene TRBJ2-7; 11 nucleotides match TRBD2. After removal of 1 base from V and 6 bases from J, the junction contained 14 bases not matched to a gene. CDR3 length: 17 amino acids. CDR1 DFQATT and CDR2 SNEGSKA come from the germline V gene (reference sequence). The CDR3, as DNA: TGCAGTGCTAGAGGTCTACTAGCGGGGGACTCAAGGGTCGAGCAGTACTTC. Protein product: CSARGLLAGDSRVEQYF.